This TCR beta chain was identified during a study of neoadjuvant anti-PD-1 for oral cavity cancer. TCRdb's table, derived via immunoSEQ multiplex PCR, lists solely in-frame clones and lacks some. The repertoire holds around 17,000 clones, with 60% to 70% as singletons. The CDR3 is 15 residues long. Germline CDR1 MNHNS, CDR2 SASEGT. Trimming pared 7 bases from V and 3 bases from J, leaving 18 bases between. The rearrangement joins TRBV6-1 to TRBJ1-1; D possibly corresponds to TRBD1 (5 bases). This specimen consisted of PBMCs, obtained before nivolumab (anti-PD-1) treatment. The source is a person between 40 and 79 years old with oral cavity squamous cell carcinoma. CDR3 DNA sequence: TGTGCCAGCACCTCCCGACTCGGGGCCGACACTGAAGCTTTCTTT. This gives the protein CASTSRLGADTEAFF.